The 10 T cell receptor beta chains below were found in one sample sequenced in a study of cytomegalovirus exposure and HLA in healthy donors. The PCR contained 60 Vbeta and 13 Jbeta primers. Repertoires were generated with immunoSEQ multiplex PCR, while TCRdb's copy carries only in-frame clones and drops some. The table includes some 130,000 clones, 65% to 80% detected once. Source material: PBMCs. These TCRs come from a human donor in good health.

The V and J genes are TRBV4-2 and TRBJ2-7; D is ambiguous. The CDR3 consists of 15 residues. CDR1 and CDR2 from the germline V gene are LGHNA and YNFKEQ. Trimming took 1 base from V and 0 from J, leaving 10 bases between them. CDR3 amino acids: CASSQVQESSYEQYF. DNA of the CDR3: TGTGCCAGCAGCCAAGTTCAGGAAAGCTCCTACGAGCAGTACTTC.

This clone was counted only a few times. The chain has TRBV6-6 and TRBJ1-4; D unresolved. The CDR3 sequence is 14 residues long. The germline V gene has CDR1 MNHNY and CDR2 SVGAGI (reference sequence). V lost 2 bases and J 3 bases, leaving 7 bases between the germline ends. The DNA for the CDR3 is TGTGCCAGCAGTTACGACTTCTCTAATGAAAAACTGTTTTTT. Residues: CASSYDFSNEKLFF.

The rearrangement links TRBV7-2 to TRBJ2-5, with D possibly matching TRBD2 (7 bases). Germline values: CDR1 SGHTA, CDR2 FQGNSA. V was clipped by 0 bases and J by 5 bases, with 10 bases between them. The CDR3 has 14 amino acids. The CDR3 sequence is CASSLAGGPETQYF. The CDR3 coding sequence is TGTGCCAGCAGCTTAGCGGGGGGGCCGGAGACCCAGTACTTC.

This sequence joins TRBV10-3 and TRBJ1-1; a weak D match, TRBD1 (5 bases). In germline, CDR1 is ENHRY, CDR2 SYGVKD. Trimming removed 9 bases at V and 2 bases at J, with 13 bases between. This CDR3 has 13 amino acids. In DNA, the CDR3 is TGTGCCATTACGATCGGGGGAAACACTGAAGCTTTCTTT. Protein product: CAITIGGNTEAFF.

This clone was picked up a small number of times. V and J are TRBV6-1 and TRBJ2-7; D not resolved. Trimming pared 8 bases from V and 6 bases from J, leaving 8 bases between. The CDR3 length is 10 residues. In germline, CDR1 is MNHNS, CDR2 SASEGT. CDR3 bases: TGTGCCAGCTCCGGTGGCGAGCAGTACTTC. Translating it yields CASSGGEQYF.

CDR3 region: CASSQALFGGDRGGYTF. For the CDR3, the DNA is TGCGCCAGCAGCCAAGCTCTTTTTGGGGGGGATCGGGGTGGCTACACCTTC. This chain joins TRBV4-1 and TRBJ1-2; D is perhaps TRBD1 (5 bases). Per germline, CDR1 MGHRA and CDR2 YSYEKL. The CDR3 runs 17 residues. The V end was cut by 1 base, the J end by 7 bases, with 22 bases between.

This clone was found once. V is TRBV9 and J is TRBJ2-3; 15 bases match TRBD2. The germline gives CDR1 SGDLS, CDR2 YYNGEE. There are 17 residues in the CDR3. Losses at the gene ends were 3 bases for V and 2 bases for J; bases not matched to a gene: 4. The CDR3 spells CASSAGLAGGNTDTQYF. The DNA for the CDR3 is TGTGCCAGCAGCGCGGGACTAGCGGGGGGAAACACAGATACGCAGTATTTT. Drawing the rest from reference TRBV9 and TRBJ2-3, the complete variable domain is DSGVTQTPKHLITATGQRVTLRCSPRSGDLSVYWYQQSLDQGLQFLIQYYNGEERAKGNILERFSAQQFPDLHSELNLSSLELGDSALYFCASSAGLAGGNTDTQYFGPGTRLTVL.

The chain has TRBV13 and TRBJ2-3; tentatively, D is TRBD1 (7 bases). V was trimmed by 5 bases and J by 10 bases, leaving 13 bases between them. CDR1 is PRHDT, CDR2 FYEKMQ, per germline (reference sequence). The CDR3 is 12 residues long. CDR3 coding DNA: TGTGCCAGCAGCGCCGGCGGGACAGCGCAGTATTTT. Protein sequence: CASSAGGTAQYF.

V is TRBV29-1 and J is TRBJ1-4, with D unresolved. The germline V gene has CDR1 SQVTM and CDR2 ANQGSEA. This CDR3 is built from 12 residues. Trimming removed 6 bases from V and 8 bases from J, with 13 bases in between. CDR3 sequence reads: CSVGVVQEKLFF. The CDR3 DNA is TGCAGCGTCGGGGTTGTACAGGAAAAACTGTTTTTT.

This clone was picked up a small number of times. The CDR3 DNA reads TGTGCCACCAGCAGAGATCAAGAAGGGGGCAGCGAGCAGTACTTC. Residues: CATSRDQEGGSEQYF. The rearrangement links TRBV15 to TRBJ2-7; 7 positions agree with TRBD1. Germline lookup yields CDR1 LNHNV and CDR2 YYDKDF (reference sequence). Unmatched junction bases numbered 8, after V lost 0 bases and J lost 6 bases. The CDR3 consists of 15 residues.